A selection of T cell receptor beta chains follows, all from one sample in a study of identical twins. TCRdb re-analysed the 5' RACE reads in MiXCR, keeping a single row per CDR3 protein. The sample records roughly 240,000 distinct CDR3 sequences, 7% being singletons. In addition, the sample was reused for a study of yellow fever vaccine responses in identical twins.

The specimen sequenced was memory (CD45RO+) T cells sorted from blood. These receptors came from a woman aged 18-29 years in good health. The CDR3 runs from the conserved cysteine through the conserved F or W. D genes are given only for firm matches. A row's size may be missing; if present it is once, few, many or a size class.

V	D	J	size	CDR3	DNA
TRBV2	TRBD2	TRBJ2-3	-	CASMPNSPGLAAASTDTQYF	TGTGCCAGCATGCCCAATTCACCGGGACTAGCGGCCGCTAGCACAGATACGCAGTATTTT
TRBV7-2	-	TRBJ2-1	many	CASSLLPTDEQFF	TGTGCCAGCAGCTTACTGCCTACGGATGAGCAGTTCTTC
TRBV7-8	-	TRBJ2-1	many	CASSLPAREQFF	TGTGCCAGCAGCTTACCTGCTCGTGAGCAGTTCTTC
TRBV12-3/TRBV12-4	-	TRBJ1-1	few	CASSFTGQGAFF	TGTGCCAGCAGTTTCACTGGCCAGGGGGCTTTCTTT
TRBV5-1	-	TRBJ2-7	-	CASSSRPDRKSYEQYF	TGCGCCAGCAGCTCACGGCCCGACAGAAAATCCTACGAGCAGTACTTC
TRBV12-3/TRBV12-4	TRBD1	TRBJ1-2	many	CASSARQGFERRYTF	TGTGCCAGCAGTGCTAGACAGGGGTTCGAACGCCGCTACACCTTC
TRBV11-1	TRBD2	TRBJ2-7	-	CASSPRSRGEEEQYF	TGTGCCAGCAGCCCCCGATCCCGGGGGGAGGAAGAGCAGTACTTC
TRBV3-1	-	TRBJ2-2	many	CASSQERITGELFF	TGTGCCAGCAGCCAAGAGCGAATCACCGGGGAGCTGTTTTTT
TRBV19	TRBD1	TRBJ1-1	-	CASDSRTGGAFF	TGTGCCAGTGATAGTCGGACAGGGGGAGCTTTCTTT
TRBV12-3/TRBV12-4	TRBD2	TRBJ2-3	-	CASSLRTSGTDTQYF	TGTGCCAGCAGTTTACGGACTAGCGGCACAGATACGCAGTATTTT
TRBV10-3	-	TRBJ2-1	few	CAISAGILNEQFF	TGTGCCATCAGTGCCGGGATCCTCAATGAGCAGTTCTTC
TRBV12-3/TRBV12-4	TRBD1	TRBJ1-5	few	CASHAGGNQPQHF	TGTGCCAGCCACGCAGGGGGGAATCAGCCCCAGCATTTT
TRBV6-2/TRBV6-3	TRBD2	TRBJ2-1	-	CASSPHWRGAKISSYNEQFF	TGTGCCAGCAGTCCACACTGGCGGGGGGCAAAAATTAGCTCCTACAATGAGCAGTTCTTC
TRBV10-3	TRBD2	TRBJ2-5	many	CAIRGTSGETQYF	TGTGCCATAAGGGGGACTAGCGGGGAGACCCAGTACTTC
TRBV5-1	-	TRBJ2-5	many	CASSAQETQYF	TGCGCCAGCAGCGCCCAAGAGACCCAGTACTTC
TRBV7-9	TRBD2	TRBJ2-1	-	CASSSPLAGGSYNEQFF	TGTGCCAGCAGCTCTCCGCTCGCGGGAGGTTCCTACAATGAGCAGTTCTTC
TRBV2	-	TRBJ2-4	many	CASSKRDRSIAKNIQYF	TGTGCCAGCAGTAAGCGGGACAGATCCATAGCCAAAAACATTCAGTACTTC
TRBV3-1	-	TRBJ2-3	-	CASSPDGGITDTQYF	TGTGCCAGCAGCCCGGATGGGGGAATCACAGATACGCAGTATTTT
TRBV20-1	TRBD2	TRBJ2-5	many	CSGHSGRGETQYF	TGCAGTGGGCATAGCGGGAGGGGGGAGACCCAGTACTTC
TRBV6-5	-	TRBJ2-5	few	CASSYSNPPGETQYF	TGTGCCAGCAGTTACTCGAATCCGCCTGGAGAGACCCAGTACTTC
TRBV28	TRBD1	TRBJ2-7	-	CATQTGTPYEQYF	TGTGCCACCCAGACAGGGACACCCTACGAGCAGTACTTC
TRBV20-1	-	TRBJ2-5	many	CSALRVQTQYF	TGCAGTGCTTTAAGGGTCCAGACCCAGTACTTC
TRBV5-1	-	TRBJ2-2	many	CASRQGRRDTGELFF	TGCGCCAGCAGACAGGGTAGGAGAGACACCGGGGAGCTGTTTTTT
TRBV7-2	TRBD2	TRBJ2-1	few	CASSLAAGPYNEQFF	TGTGCCAGCAGCTTAGCAGCGGGACCTTACAATGAGCAGTTCTTC
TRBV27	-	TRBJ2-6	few	CASSYTSGANVLTF	TGTGCCAGCAGTTATACCTCTGGGGCCAACGTCCTGACTTTC
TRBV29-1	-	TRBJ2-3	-	CSVDINTDTQYF	TGCAGCGTTGACATCAACACAGATACGCAGTATTTT
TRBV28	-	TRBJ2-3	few	CASSSLEKRDTQYF	TGTGCCAGCAGTTCCCTGGAGAAGCGAGATACGCAGTATTTT
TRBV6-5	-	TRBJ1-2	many	CASSLGNYGYTF	TGTGCCAGCAGTTTGGGCAACTATGGCTACACCTTC
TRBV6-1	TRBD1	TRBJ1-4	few	CASGRQGELFF	TGTGCCAGCGGGAGACAGGGCGAACTGTTTTTT
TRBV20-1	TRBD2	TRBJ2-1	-	CSAPTSESPGDEQFF	TGCAGTGCCCCGACTAGCGAGAGCCCCGGCGATGAGCAGTTCTTC
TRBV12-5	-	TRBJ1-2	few	CASGGPQMGNYGYTF	TGTGCTAGTGGGGGGCCACAGATGGGCAACTATGGCTACACCTTC
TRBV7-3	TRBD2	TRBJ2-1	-	CASSPTSGNYNEQFF	TGTGCCAGCAGTCCGACTAGCGGGAACTACAATGAGCAGTTCTTC
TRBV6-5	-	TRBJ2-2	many	CASMGVWGELFF	TGTGCCAGCATGGGGGTATGGGGGGAGCTGTTTTTT
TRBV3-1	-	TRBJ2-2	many	CASSQVSGYTGELFF	TGTGCCAGCAGCCAAGTATCCGGGTACACCGGGGAGCTGTTTTTT
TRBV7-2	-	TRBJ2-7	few	CASSWEPVRFYEQYF	TGTGCCAGCAGCTGGGAACCCGTTCGGTTTTACGAGCAGTACTTC
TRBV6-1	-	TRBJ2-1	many	CASSPPIRGGSYNEQFF	TGTGCCAGCAGCCCCCCGATTCGGGGTGGCTCCTACAATGAGCAGTTCTTC
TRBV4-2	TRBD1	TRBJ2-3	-	CASRDRDRGTDTQYF	TGTGCCAGCAGGGATAGGGACAGGGGAACAGATACGCAGTATTTT
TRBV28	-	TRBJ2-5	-	CASSPDETQYF	TGTGCCAGCAGTCCCGACGAGACCCAGTACTTC
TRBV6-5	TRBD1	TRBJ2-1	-	CASSYRGLYNEQFF	TGTGCCAGCAGTTACAGGGGGCTCTACAATGAGCAGTTCTTC
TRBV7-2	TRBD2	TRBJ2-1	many	CASSLSGDPSYNEQFF	TGTGCCAGCAGCTTAAGCGGGGACCCCTCCTACAATGAGCAGTTCTTC
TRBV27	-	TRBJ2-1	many	CASSLPGTPTAEQFF	TGTGCCAGCAGCCTCCCCGGGACTCCAACAGCGGAGCAGTTCTTC
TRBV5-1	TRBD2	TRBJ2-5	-	CASSLSMSGSGEQETQYF	TGCGCCAGCAGCTTGAGCATGTCGGGCAGCGGGGAGCAAGAGACCCAGTACTTC
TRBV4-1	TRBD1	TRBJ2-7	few	CASSRPDRGAYEQYF	TGCGCCAGCAGTCGCCCGGACAGGGGGGCTTACGAGCAGTACTTC
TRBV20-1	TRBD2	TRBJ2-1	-	CCAREALLAGRDNEQFF	TGCTGTGCTAGAGAGGCCCTACTAGCGGGGAGGGACAATGAGCAGTTCTTC
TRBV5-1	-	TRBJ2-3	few	CASRLLFTSSTDTQYF	TGCGCCAGCAGGCTTTTATTCACTTCTAGCACAGATACGCAGTATTTT
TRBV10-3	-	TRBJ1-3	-	CAIREGLTGNTIYF	TGTGCCATCAGAGAAGGTCTAACTGGAAACACCATATATTTT
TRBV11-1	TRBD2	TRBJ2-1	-	CASSLREASYNEQFF	TGTGCCAGCAGCTTACGGGAGGCCTCCTACAATGAGCAGTTCTTC
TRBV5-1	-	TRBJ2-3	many	CASSTGVGRRETDTQYF	TGCGCCAGCAGCACTGGGGTAGGCCGGCGAGAAACAGATACGCAGTATTTT